The entry below describes one TCR beta chain. Its antigen is currently unknown. Sorts performed in triplicate captured 300,000 or so cells each from every CD8+ T cell subset. The data belong to a study of CXCR3-negative and CXCR3-positive naive CD8 T cells. Background on the study: About 135 million TRB reads in total, about 1.5 +/- 0.3 million per library.

Findings and limits, study-wide: Comparably high diversity marked both naive subsets, whereas memory CD8+ cells had much lower diversity. Most assays used freshly isolated PBMCs, as cryopreservation partially reduced CXCR3.

Each TRB cDNA library was prepared by 5' RACE (with UMI labels). From its re-call of the 5' RACE reads, TCRdb lists each CDR3 protein once, without DNA. The sample data list approximately 56,000 distinct CDR3 sequences. Germline V gene sequence: CDR1 SGHRS, CDR2 YFSETQ. This CDR3 spans 16 amino acids. Sample: memory CD8+ T cells from blood. This TCR derives from a human donor in good health. Some clones in this sample may be carry-over from other donors' samples. J is TRBJ2-1 and V is TRBV5-1; TCRdb selects TRBD2, and the lack of DNA leaves this call unchecked. CDR3 sequence: CASSLVGAGGYVEQFF.